The T cell receptor beta chain under discussion was sequenced for a study of T cells in Graves' hyperthyroidism and ophthalmopathy. Study details: Once the initial diagnosis was made, peripheral blood was obtained before any treatment.

There were TCR beta CDR3 regions amplified from RNA transcripts. When the TCR CDR3 underwent first-round RT-PCR, the HTBI primer set was used. TCRdb re-derived calls from the multiplex PCR reads in MiXCR, one entry per CDR3 protein. The sample lists some 440,000 distinct CDR3 sequences; less than 20% were seen once. This clonotype has at least ten counts. Its antigen is undetermined. Whole-study results and caveats: Ophthalmopathy was model-predicted a median around seven months pre-onset. Classification by a 13 V-J model distinguished ophthalmopathy from stable hyperthyroidism. Blood also contained most expanded thyroid clonotypes above 0.001.

Germline V lookup: CDR1 KGHDR, CDR2 SFDVKD. The CDR3 runs 13 residues. V was trimmed by 4 bases and J by 8 bases, leaving 13 bases between them. The TCR comes from a woman between 18 and 29 years old with Graves' hyperthyroidism. The chain has TRBV24-1 and TRBJ1-2; D may be TRBD1 (5 bases). Source material: blood. CDR3 bases: TGTGCCACCAGTGACCATCAGTGGGGGGGCTACACCTTC. This gives the protein CATSDHQWGGYTF.